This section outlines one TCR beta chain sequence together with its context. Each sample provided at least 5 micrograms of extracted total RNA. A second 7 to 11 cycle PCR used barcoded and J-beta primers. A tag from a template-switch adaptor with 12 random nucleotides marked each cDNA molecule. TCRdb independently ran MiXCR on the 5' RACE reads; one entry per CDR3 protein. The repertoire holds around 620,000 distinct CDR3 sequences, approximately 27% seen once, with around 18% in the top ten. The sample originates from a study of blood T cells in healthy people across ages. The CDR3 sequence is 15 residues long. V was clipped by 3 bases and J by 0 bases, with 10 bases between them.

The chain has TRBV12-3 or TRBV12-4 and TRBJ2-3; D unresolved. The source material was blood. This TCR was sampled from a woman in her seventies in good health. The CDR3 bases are TGTGCCAGCAGTTTCTCGACACCTAGCACAGATACGCAGTATTTT. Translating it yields CASSFSTPSTDTQYF.